Given below is one T cell receptor (beta chain) in context. No antigen is known for it. The data were obtained in a study of T-cell reconstitution after alpha-beta-depleted transplantation in children. Unique molecular identifiers tagged the TCRbeta library. MiXCR, applied by TCRdb to the PCR reads, yields one record per CDR3 protein. The sample holds 700,000 or so distinct CDR3 sequences, around 14% seen once. Overall study results and limits: Newly produced T cells mostly provided counts and TCRbeta diversity after one year, as hyperexpanded clones declined. After transplant, high TCRbeta diversity at day 60 in some patients arose from surviving recipient T cells and thymic progenitors. Approximately two months post-transplant, alpha-beta T cells reportedly originated from several hundred expanded graft clones.

The CDR3 extends over 15 amino acids. Trimming stripped 1 base from V and 4 bases from J, with 12 bases between. CDR1 is SGHVS, CDR2 FQNEAQ, per germline. The TCR sequence derives from a girl aged 2 to 9 with congenital amegakaryocytic thrombocytopenia, due to receive a stem cell transplant. The material sequenced was PBMCs, taken before TCRalphabeta/CD19-depleted stem cell transplant. V usage is TRBV7-8 and J usage is TRBJ2-3; D remains unclear. DNA for the CDR3: TGTGCCAGCAGCTTAGTGAAGGGCCAGGCAGATACGCAGTATTTT. It is translated as CASSLVKGQADTQYF.